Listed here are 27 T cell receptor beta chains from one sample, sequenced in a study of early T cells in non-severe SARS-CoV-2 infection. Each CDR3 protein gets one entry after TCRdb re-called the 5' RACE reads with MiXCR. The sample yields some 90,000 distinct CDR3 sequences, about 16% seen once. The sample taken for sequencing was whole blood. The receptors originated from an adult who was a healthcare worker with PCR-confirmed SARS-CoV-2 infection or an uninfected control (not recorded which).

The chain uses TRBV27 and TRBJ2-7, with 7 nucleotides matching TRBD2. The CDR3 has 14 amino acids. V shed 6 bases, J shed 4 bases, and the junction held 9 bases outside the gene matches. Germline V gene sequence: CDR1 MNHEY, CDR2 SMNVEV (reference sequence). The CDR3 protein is CASRGGNSFYEQYF. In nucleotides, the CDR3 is TGTGCCAGCAGGGGGGGGAACAGCTTTTACGAGCAGTACTTC.

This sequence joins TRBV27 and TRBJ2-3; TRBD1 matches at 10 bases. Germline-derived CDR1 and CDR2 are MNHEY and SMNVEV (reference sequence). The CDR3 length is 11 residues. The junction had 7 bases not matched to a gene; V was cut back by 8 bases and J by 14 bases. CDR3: CASGTGTGAYF. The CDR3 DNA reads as TGTGCCAGCGGAACCGGGACAGGGGCGTATTTT.

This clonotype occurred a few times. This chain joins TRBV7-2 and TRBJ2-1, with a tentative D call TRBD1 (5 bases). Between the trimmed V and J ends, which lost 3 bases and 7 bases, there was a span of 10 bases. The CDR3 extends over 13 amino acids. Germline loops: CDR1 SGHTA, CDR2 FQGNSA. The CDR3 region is CASSFSAGNEQFF. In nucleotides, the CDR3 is TGTGCCAGCAGCTTCTCAGCAGGGAATGAGCAGTTCTTC. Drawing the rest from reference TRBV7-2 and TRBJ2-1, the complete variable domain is GAGVSQSPSNKVTEKGKDVELRCDPISGHTALYWYRQSLGQGLEFLIYFQGNSAPDKSGLPSDRFSAERTGGSVSTLTIQRTQQEDSAVYLCASSFSAGNEQFFGPGTRLTVL.

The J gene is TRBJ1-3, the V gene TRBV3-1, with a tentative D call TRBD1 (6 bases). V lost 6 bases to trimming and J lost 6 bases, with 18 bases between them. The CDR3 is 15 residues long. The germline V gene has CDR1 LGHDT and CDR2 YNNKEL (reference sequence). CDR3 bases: TGTGCCAGCAGTGAGCGGGGGGCGCCGGAAAACACCATATATTTT. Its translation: CASSERGAPENTIYF. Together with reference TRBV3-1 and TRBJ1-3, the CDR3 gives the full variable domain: DTAVSQTPKYLVTQMGNDKSIKCEQNLGHDTMYWYKQDSKKFLKIMFSYNNKELIINETVPNRFSPKSPDKAHLNLHINSLELGDSAVYFCASSERGAPENTIYFGEGSWLTVV.

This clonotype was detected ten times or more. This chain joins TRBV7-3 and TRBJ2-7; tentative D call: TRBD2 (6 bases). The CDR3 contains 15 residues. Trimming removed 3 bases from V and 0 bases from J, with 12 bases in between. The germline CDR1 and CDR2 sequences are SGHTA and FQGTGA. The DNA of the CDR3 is TGTGCCAGCAGCTTGAGGGACTCACACTCCTACGAGCAGTACTTC. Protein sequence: CASSLRDSHSYEQYF.

The CDR3 spells CASSEGWNTGELFF. CDR3 coding DNA: TGTGCCAGCAGTGAAGGCTGGAACACCGGGGAGCTGTTTTTT. V and J are TRBV2 and TRBJ2-2; D gene unclear. The germline V and J ends were trimmed by 1 base and 1 base, with 4 bases remaining between them. Germline lookup yields CDR1 SNHLY and CDR2 FYNNEI. CDR3 size: 14 residues.

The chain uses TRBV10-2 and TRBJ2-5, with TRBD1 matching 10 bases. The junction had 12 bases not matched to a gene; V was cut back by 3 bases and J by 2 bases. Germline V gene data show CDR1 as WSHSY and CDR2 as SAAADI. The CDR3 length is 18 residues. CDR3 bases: TGCGCCAGCAGTGACGTCGAGGGACAGGGGCCGCTACAAGAGACCCAGTACTTC. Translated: CASSDVEGQGPLQETQYF.

The CDR3: CASSFRDHNSPLHF. The CDR3 DNA reads TGTGCCAGCAGTTTCCGGGACCATAATTCACCCCTCCACTTT. The chain carries TRBV28 and TRBJ1-6; D perhaps matches TRBD1 (5 bases). Germline CDR1 MDHEN, CDR2 SYDVKM. The CDR3 is 14 amino acids. Trimming pared 3 bases from V and 5 bases from J, leaving 8 bases between.

CDR3: CASSRASSGANVLTF. In nucleotides, the CDR3 is TGTGCCAGCAGCCGTGCCTCTTCTGGGGCCAACGTCCTGACTTTC. The rearrangement uses TRBV6-2 or TRBV6-3 and TRBJ2-6; D unresolved. Germline-derived CDR1 and CDR2 are MNHEY and SVGEGT. V was pared by 6 bases and J by 1 base, with 10 bases between. This CDR3 region has 15 residues.

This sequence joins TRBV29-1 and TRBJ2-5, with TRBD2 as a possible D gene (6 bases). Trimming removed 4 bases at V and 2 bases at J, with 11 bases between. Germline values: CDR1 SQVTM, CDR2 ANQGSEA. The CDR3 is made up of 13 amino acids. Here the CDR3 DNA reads TGCAGCGTTGTCGGGACTCCTCAAGAGACCCAGTACTTC. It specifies CSVVGTPQETQYF.

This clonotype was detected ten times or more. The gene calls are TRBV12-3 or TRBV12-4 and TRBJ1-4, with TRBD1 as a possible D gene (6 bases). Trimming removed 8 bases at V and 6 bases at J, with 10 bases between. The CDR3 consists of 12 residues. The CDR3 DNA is TGTGCCAGCGGCACAGGGTATGAAAAACTGTTTTTT. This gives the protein CASGTGYEKLFF.

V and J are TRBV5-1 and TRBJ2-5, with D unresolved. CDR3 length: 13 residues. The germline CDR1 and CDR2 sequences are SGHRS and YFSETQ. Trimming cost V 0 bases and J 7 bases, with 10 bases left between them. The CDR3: CASSLDAIRTQYF. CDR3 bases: TGCGCCAGCAGCTTGGACGCGATTCGGACCCAGTACTTC.

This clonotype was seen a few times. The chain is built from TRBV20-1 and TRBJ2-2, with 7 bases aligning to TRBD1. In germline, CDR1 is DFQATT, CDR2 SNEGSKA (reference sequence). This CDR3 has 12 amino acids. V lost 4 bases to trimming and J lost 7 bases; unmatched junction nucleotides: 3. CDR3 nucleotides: TGCAGTGCTAATCAGGGGGACGGGGAGCTGTTTTTT. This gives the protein CSANQGDGELFF.

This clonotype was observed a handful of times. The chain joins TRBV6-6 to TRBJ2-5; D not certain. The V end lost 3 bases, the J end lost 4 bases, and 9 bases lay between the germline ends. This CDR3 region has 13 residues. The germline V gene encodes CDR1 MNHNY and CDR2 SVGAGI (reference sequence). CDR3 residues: CASSYRAAETQYF. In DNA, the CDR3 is TGTGCCAGCAGTTATCGGGCGGCAGAGACCCAGTACTTC.

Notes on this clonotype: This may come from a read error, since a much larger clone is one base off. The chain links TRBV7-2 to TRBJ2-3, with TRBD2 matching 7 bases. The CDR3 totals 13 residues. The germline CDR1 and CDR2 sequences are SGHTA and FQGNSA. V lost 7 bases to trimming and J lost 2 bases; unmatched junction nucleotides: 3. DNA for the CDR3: TGTGCCAGCACTAGCGGTTACACAGATACGCAGTATTTT. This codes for CASTSGYTDTQYF.

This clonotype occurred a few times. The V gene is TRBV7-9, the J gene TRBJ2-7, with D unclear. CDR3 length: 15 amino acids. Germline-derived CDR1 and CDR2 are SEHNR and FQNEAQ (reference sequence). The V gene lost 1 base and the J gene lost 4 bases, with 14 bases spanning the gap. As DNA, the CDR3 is TGTGCCAGCAGCTTAGGCGCTCCGAGGTGGTACGAGCAGTACTTC. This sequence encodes CASSLGAPRWYEQYF.

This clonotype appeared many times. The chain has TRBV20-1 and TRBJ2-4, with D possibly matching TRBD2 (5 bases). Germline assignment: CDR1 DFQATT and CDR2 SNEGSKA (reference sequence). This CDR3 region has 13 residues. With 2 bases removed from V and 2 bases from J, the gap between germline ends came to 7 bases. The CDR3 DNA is TGCAGTGCTAGACACGGGACCAAAAACATTCAGTACTTC. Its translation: CSARHGTKNIQYF.

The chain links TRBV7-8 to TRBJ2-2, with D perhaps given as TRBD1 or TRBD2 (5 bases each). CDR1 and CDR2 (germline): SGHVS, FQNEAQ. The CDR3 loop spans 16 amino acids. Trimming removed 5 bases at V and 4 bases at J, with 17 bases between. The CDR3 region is CASSPKSRDPTGELFF. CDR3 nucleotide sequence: TGTGCCAGCAGCCCGAAAAGCCGGGACCCCACCGGGGAGCTGTTTTTT. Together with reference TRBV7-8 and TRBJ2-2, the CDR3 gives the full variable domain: GAGVSQSPRYKVAKRGQDVALRCDPISGHVSLFWYQQALGQGPEFLTYFQNEAQLDKSGLPSDRFFAERPEGSVSTLKIQRTQQEDSAVYLCASSPKSRDPTGELFFGEGSRLTVL.

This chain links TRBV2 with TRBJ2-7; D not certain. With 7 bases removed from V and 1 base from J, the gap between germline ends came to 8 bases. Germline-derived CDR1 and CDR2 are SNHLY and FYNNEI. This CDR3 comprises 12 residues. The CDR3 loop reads CASTLQSYEQYF. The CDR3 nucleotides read TGTGCCAGCACTCTGCAGTCCTACGAGCAGTACTTC.

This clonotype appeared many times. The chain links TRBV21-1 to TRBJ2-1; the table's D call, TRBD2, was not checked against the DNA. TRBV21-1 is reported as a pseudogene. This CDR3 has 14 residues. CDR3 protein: CATPGLRIPNEQFF. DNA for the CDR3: TGTGCCACCCCGGGACTACGTATCCCCAATGAGCAGTTCTTC.

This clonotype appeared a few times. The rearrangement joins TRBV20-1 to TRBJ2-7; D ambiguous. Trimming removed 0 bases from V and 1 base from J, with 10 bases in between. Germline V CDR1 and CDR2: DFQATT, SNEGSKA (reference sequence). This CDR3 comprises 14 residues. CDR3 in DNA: TGCAGTGCTAGAGATCCTCCGGAATCCTACGAGCAGTACTTC. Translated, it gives CSARDPPESYEQYF.

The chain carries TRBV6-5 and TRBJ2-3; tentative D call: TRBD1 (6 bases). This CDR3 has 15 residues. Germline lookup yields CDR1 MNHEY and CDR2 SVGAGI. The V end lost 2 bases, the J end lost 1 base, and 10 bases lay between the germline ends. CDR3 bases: TGTGCCAGCAGTTACGGGGGCGCGGGCACAGATACGCAGTATTTT. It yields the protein CASSYGGAGTDTQYF.

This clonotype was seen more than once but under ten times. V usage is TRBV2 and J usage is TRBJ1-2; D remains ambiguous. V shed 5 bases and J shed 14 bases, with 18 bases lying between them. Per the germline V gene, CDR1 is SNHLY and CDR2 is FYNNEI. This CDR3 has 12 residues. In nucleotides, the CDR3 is TGTGCCAGCAGTAGGGTGGCTTCGTCTCGTACCTTC. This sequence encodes CASSRVASSRTF.

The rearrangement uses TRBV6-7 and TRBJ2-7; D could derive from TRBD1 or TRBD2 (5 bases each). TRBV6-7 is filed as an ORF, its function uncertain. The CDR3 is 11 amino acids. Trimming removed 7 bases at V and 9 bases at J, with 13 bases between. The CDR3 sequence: CASTQEGRQYF. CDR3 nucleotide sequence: TGTGCCAGCACTCAAGAGGGGAGGCAGTACTTC.

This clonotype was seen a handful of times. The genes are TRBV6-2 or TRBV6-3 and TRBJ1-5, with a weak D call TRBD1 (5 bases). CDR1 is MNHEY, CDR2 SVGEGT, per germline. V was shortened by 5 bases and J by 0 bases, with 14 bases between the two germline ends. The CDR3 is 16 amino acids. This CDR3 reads CASSPLGGGSNQPQHF. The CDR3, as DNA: TGTGCCAGCAGTCCCCTCGGGGGAGGTAGCAATCAGCCCCAGCATTTT.

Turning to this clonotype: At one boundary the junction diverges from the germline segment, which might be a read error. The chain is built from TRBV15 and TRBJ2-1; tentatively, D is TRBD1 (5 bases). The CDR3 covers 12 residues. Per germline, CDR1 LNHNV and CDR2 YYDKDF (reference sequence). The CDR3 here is CVTSKGVVAQFF. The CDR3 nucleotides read TGTGTCACCAGCAAAGGGGTTGTCGCTCAGTTCTTC. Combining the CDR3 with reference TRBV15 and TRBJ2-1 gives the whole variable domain DAMVIQNPRYQVTQFGKPVTLSCSQTLNHNVMYWYQQKSSQAPKLLFHYYDKDFNNEADTPDNFQSRRPNTSFCFLDIRSPGLGDTAMYLCVTSKGVVAQFFGPGTRLTVL.

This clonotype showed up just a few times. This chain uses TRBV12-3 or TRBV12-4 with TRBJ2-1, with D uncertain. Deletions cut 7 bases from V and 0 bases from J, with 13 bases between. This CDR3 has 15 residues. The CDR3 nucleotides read TGTGCCAGCAACCTCTACCAGAGCTCCTACAATGAGCAGTTCTTC. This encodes CASNLYQSSYNEQFF.